By its share, the clone carrying this T cell receptor beta chain is large. The antigen remains unidentified. These data originate in a study of T cell repertoires in aging, cancer and after chemotherapy. For the study at large: Paired samples before and after chemotherapy came from chronic lymphocytic leukemia patients on fludarabine- or bendamustine-based regimens. Study observations and caveats: Age-matched healthy donors had significantly more diverse, less clonal blood TCR repertoires than untreated cancer patients. In healthy donors, age-related TCR diversity loss mainly reflected lost richness. Thymic emigration or peripheral T cell expansion may be impaired by lymphoid organ infiltration in hematological cancer.

A mixed TRB-A/B primer pool amplified rearranged TRB by multiplex touch-down PCR. TCRdb processed the multiplex PCR reads anew with MiXCR; each CDR3 protein has one entry. This sample has around 800 distinct CDR3 sequences, with around a quarter found just once. The CDR3 consists of 15 residues. Per the germline V gene, CDR1 is LNHDA and CDR2 is SQIVND (reference sequence). V lost 0 bases and J 7 bases, leaving 12 bases between the germline ends. The template was genomic DNA from peripheral blood, not RNA. The material sequenced was blood. The chain combines TRBV19 with TRBJ2-2, with D possibly TRBD1 on 6 matching bases. This sequence originates from a human donor with a blood cancer. CDR3 nucleotides: TGTGCCAGTAGTATAGACAGGGGCGGTATCGGGGAGCTGTTTTTT. It translates to CASSIDRGGIGELFF.